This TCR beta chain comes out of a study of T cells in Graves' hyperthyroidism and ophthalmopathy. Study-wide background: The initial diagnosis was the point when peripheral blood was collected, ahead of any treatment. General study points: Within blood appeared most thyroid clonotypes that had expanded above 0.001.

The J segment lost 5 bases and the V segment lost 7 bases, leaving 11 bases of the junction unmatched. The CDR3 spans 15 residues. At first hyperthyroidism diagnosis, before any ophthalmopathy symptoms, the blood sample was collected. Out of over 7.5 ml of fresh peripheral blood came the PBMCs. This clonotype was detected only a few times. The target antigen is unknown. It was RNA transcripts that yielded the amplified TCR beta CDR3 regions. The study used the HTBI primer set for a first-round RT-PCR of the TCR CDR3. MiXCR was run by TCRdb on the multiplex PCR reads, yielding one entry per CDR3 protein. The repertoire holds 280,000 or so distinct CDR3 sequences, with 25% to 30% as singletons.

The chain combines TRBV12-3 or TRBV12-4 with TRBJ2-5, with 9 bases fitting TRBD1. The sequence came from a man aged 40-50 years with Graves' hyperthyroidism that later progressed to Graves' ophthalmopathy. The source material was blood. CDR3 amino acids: CASKQGASISETQYF. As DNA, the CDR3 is TGTGCCAGCAAACAGGGGGCGTCAATAAGTGAGACCCAGTACTTC.